These 32 T cell receptor beta chains came from one sample sequenced in a study of cytotoxic CD8 clonotypes in ibrutinib-treated CLL. Sequencing used immunoSEQ multiplex PCR; TCRdb keeps in-frame clones, though not all of them. The table has fewer than 50,000 clones, about 70% seen once; the top ten hold approximately 15%. The material was PBMCs, obtained after 12 months of ibrutinib treatment. The receptors stem from a human donor with chronic lymphocytic leukemia.

In its sample, this clone was seen once. The chain joins TRBV19 to TRBJ2-3; 7 bases agree with TRBD1. Germline trimming cut 4 bases from V and 3 bases from J; bases unmatched to any gene: 7. This CDR3 comprises 15 residues. CDR1 is LNHDA and CDR2 is SQIVND in the germline V gene (reference sequence). This chain's CDR3 is CASSTQGQKTDTQYF. CDR3 in DNA: TGTGCCAGTAGTACCCAGGGACAGAAAACAGATACGCAGTATTTT.

This chain uses TRBV4-2 with TRBJ2-5; D possibly corresponds to TRBD2 (6 bases). V lost 5 bases and J lost 7, with 20 bases in between. There are 15 residues in the CDR3. Germline V gene lookup returns CDR1 LGHNA and CDR2 YNFKEQ. The CDR3 nucleotides are TGTGCCAGCAGCTTAATGAGCGGGCCGGCGGGGACCCAGTACTTC. Translation: CASSLMSGPAGTQYF.

This clone was seen a single time. The chain carries TRBV30 and TRBJ2-7; TRBD2 matches at 8 bases. The V gene's germline CDR1 is GTSNPN and CDR2 SVGIG (reference sequence). CDR3 length: 16 residues. V was pared by 8 bases and J by 0 bases, with 15 bases of the junction left unmatched. The CDR3 sequence: CATNPIEGTSSYEQYF. The CDR3 DNA reads as TGTGCCACAAACCCAATAGAAGGGACTAGCTCCTACGAGCAGTACTTC. The full variable domain, rest sourced from reference TRBV30 and TRBJ2-7, is SQTIHQWPATLVQPVGSPLSLECTVEGTSNPNLYWYRQAAGRGLQLLFYSVGIGQISSEVPQNLSASRPQDRQFILSSKKLLLSDSGFYLCATNPIEGTSSYEQYFGPGTRLTVT.

The V call is TRBV15, the J call TRBJ2-7, with D tentatively TRBD1 or TRBD2 (5 bases each). Germline V CDR1 and CDR2: LNHNV, YYDKDF (reference sequence). The CDR3 length is 16 residues. V gave up 4 bases and J gave up 3 bases, with 19 bases separating them. CDR3 bases: TGTGCCACCAGCACTAACCGGGACCGATCTTTCTACGAGCAGTACTTC. It codes for CATSTNRDRSFYEQYF.

This chain links TRBV19 with TRBJ1-6, with a tentative D call TRBD1 (6 bases). The CDR3 is 16 amino acids. V lost 2 bases to trimming and J lost 5 bases, with 13 bases between them. Germline-derived CDR1 and CDR2 are LNHDA and SQIVND (reference sequence). The CDR3 loop reads CASSIQGQPNNSPLHF. The CDR3 DNA reads TGTGCCAGTAGTATACAGGGGCAACCGAATAATTCACCCCTCCACTTT.

This clone has just one count. The chain employs TRBV5-6 and TRBJ2-7; TRBD1 is a possible D gene (6 bases). The CDR3 totals 15 residues. V dropped 2 bases and J dropped 1 base, with 13 bases sitting between them. Germline CDR1 and CDR2: SGHDT and YYEEEE. The CDR3 protein is CASSFPDSPSYEQYF. Here the CDR3 DNA reads TGTGCCAGCAGCTTCCCGGACAGTCCATCCTACGAGCAGTACTTC.

There are a few counts of this clone. This chain links TRBV18 with TRBJ2-5, with TRBD1 matching over 7 bases. Germline CDR1 and CDR2: KGHSH and LQKENI. V lost 3 bases and J lost 0; bases outside the gene matches: 1. This CDR3 contains 14 residues. The CDR3 loop reads CASSPTGNQETQYF. DNA of the CDR3: TGTGCCAGCTCACCGACAGGGAACCAAGAGACCCAGTACTTC.

This clone was picked up a small number of times. The chain links TRBV5-1 to TRBJ1-1; 7 bases fit TRBD1. Germline assignment: CDR1 SGHRS and CDR2 YFSETQ. The CDR3 runs 14 residues. The J segment lost 1 base and the V segment lost 4 bases, leaving 4 bases of the junction unmatched. DNA for the CDR3: TGCGCCAGCAGCGATCAGGGGGAGAACACTGAAGCTTTCTTT. Translated, it gives CASSDQGENTEAFF.

The chain is built from TRBV28 and TRBJ2-2, with a tentative D call TRBD1 (5 bases). The CDR3 loop spans 19 amino acids. CDR1 is MDHEN and CDR2 is SYDVKM in the germline V gene. V lost 1 base, J lost 3 bases, and 21 bases lay in between. CDR3 loop: CASSLYFSDTRGYTGELFF. The CDR3 DNA is TGTGCCAGCAGTTTATATTTTTCGGACACCCGAGGATACACCGGGGAGCTGTTTTTT.

The chain is built from TRBV19 and TRBJ2-3; the D is unclear. Trimming removed 1 base from V and 1 base from J, with 9 bases in between. This CDR3 spans 15 amino acids. Germline lookup yields CDR1 LNHDA and CDR2 SQIVND (reference sequence). The CDR3 DNA is TGTGCCAGTAGTATAGGCGGAACCGGCACAGATACGCAGTATTTT. This translates into CASSIGGTGTDTQYF.

J is TRBJ2-7 and V is TRBV7-6; 9 bases are shared with TRBD2. The CDR3 has 16 amino acids. V lost 1 base and J lost 7; bases outside the gene matches: 11. Germline CDR1 SGHVS, CDR2 FNYEAQ. Written as DNA, the CDR3 is TGTGCCAGCAGCTTAGAGGTTAGCGGGAGATCGGGAGAGCAGTACTTC. Its protein product is CASSLEVSGRSGEQYF.

The rearrangement joins TRBV4-2 to TRBJ1-4; TRBD1 aligns across 7 bases. The CDR3 consists of 17 residues. The V gene's germline CDR1 is LGHNA and CDR2 YNFKEQ. Germline trimming cut 0 bases from V and 2 bases from J; bases unmatched to any gene: 6. CDR3 protein: CASSQDGRGQTNEKLFF. The CDR3 region has the DNA TGTGCCAGCAGCCAAGACGGGAGGGGGCAGACTAATGAAAAACTGTTTTTT.

The V gene is TRBV2, the J gene TRBJ2-2; D unresolved. Germline lookup yields CDR1 SNHLY and CDR2 FYNNEI. The CDR3 totals 13 residues. V lost 7 bases and J lost 3, with 9 bases in between. The CDR3 DNA reads TGTGCCAGCATAAGGCAGGACACCGGGGAGCTGTTTTTT. Its translation: CASIRQDTGELFF.

In its sample, this clone was seen a few times. The chain uses TRBV7-8 and TRBJ2-1; 8 positions agree with TRBD1. CDR3 length: 15 amino acids. CDR1 and CDR2 from the germline V gene are SGHVS and FQNEAQ. J was trimmed by 9 bases and V by 1 base; bases with no gene match: 8. CDR3 loop: CASSLDGQGLTEQFF. For the CDR3, the DNA is TGTGCCAGCAGCTTAGATGGACAGGGTTTGACTGAGCAGTTCTTC.

Only a few counts were recorded for this clone. Compared with germline, one end of the junction differs, possibly owing to a read error. The chain has TRBV11-2 and TRBJ2-7; tentatively, D is TRBD2 (6 bases). This CDR3 contains 12 residues. The germline gives CDR1 SGHAT, CDR2 FQNNGV. The CDR3 reads CASSLLAAETSF. The CDR3 bases are TGTGCCAGCAGCCTGTTAGCGGCAGAAACCAGTTTC.

The chain joins TRBV5-6 to TRBJ2-3; possible D gene TRBD2, 6 bases. Germline loops: CDR1 SGHDT, CDR2 YYEEEE. V lost 5 bases to trimming and J lost 2 bases, with 15 bases between them. The CDR3 extends over 15 amino acids. CDR3 in DNA: TGTGCCAGCAGGCCCTGGCCGGGAGCCACAGATACGCAGTATTTT. It encodes CASRPWPGATDTQYF.

The chain recombines TRBV28 with TRBJ2-1, with unresolved D. V gave up 7 bases and J gave up 0 bases, with 10 bases separating them. Germline V gene data show CDR1 as MDHEN and CDR2 as SYDVKM. This CDR3 has 14 residues. The CDR3 here is CASTQRASYNEQFF. CDR3 bases: TGTGCCAGCACCCAACGGGCCTCCTACAATGAGCAGTTCTTC.

The V and J genes are TRBV2 and TRBJ1-5; D is undetermined. The germline gives CDR1 SNHLY, CDR2 FYNNEI. V was trimmed by 3 bases and J by 4 bases, leaving 10 bases between them. The CDR3 is 14 amino acids. CDR3: CASSEFGGNQPQHF. The CDR3 DNA reads as TGTGCCAGCAGTGAGTTTGGAGGGAATCAGCCCCAGCATTTT.

This rearrangement joins TRBV19 to TRBJ2-2, with TRBD2 matching over 10 bases. Trimming took 5 bases from V and 0 from J; bases not matched to a gene: 6. This CDR3 is built from 17 residues. CDR1 and CDR2 from the germline V gene are LNHDA and SQIVND (reference sequence). This chain's CDR3 is CASSLLAGAANTGELFF. CDR3 DNA sequence: TGTGCCAGTAGTCTTCTAGCGGGGGCCGCGAACACCGGGGAGCTGTTTTTT.

The chain recombines TRBV7-2 with TRBJ1-2, with D uncertain. CDR1 is SGHTA, CDR2 FQGNSA, per germline. The CDR3 length is 15 residues. V was shortened by 4 bases and J by 2 bases, with 14 bases between the two germline ends. CDR3 nucleotide sequence: TGTGCCAGCAGCTCCGTACCGACGGTGAACTATGGCTACACCTTC. This translates into CASSSVPTVNYGYTF.

This clone is a singleton in its sample. V gene TRBV28 combines with J gene TRBJ2-7, with D perhaps TRBD1 (6 bases). Trimming took 3 bases from V and 0 from J, leaving 9 bases between them. This CDR3 has 14 residues. Per germline, CDR1 MDHEN and CDR2 SYDVKM. CDR3 DNA: TGTGCCAGCAGTTTGAGGGGACACTCCTACGAGCAGTACTTC. Protein: CASSLRGHSYEQYF.

The chain joins TRBV5-8 to TRBJ2-2; 7 positions agree with TRBD1. The CDR3 spans 15 residues. Per the germline V gene, CDR1 is SGHTS and CDR2 is YDEGEE. Trimming removed 4 bases from V and 6 bases from J; junction bases left unmatched: 9. The CDR3 region is CASSGGQWKSGELFF. DNA for the CDR3: TGTGCCAGCAGCGGGGGACAGTGGAAGTCCGGGGAGCTGTTTTTT.

The chain combines TRBV6-1 with TRBJ1-2, with D possibly being TRBD1 (6 bases). This CDR3 contains 18 residues. Trimming shortened V by 1 base and J by 8 bases, and 26 bases separated the two germline ends. Germline V gives CDR1 MNHNS, CDR2 SASEGT. The DNA of the CDR3 is TGTGCCAGCAGTGAAGGACGGGGGCTCAGGACTTACCGATGGGGCTACACCTTC. Its translation is CASSEGRGLRTYRWGYTF.

This clone was seen more than once but under ten times. The V call is TRBV29-1, the J call TRBJ2-1, with 9 bases matching TRBD2. The CDR3 runs 14 residues. The V and J ends lost 7 bases and 4 bases, in that order; junction bases with no gene match: 8. CDR1 is SQVTM and CDR2 is ANQGSEA in the germline V gene. This CDR3 reads CSDNSGSAYNEQFF. Here the CDR3 DNA reads TGCAGCGACAATAGCGGGAGCGCTTACAATGAGCAGTTCTTC.

This clone was detected a few times. The chain carries TRBV5-4 and TRBJ1-1; TRBD1 agrees at 10 bases. The CDR3 length is 16 residues. Looked up from germline, CDR1 is SGHNT and CDR2 is YYREEE (reference sequence). Trimming cost V 4 bases and J 4 bases; bases outside gene matches: 10. CDR3: CASSPPGTGVATEAFF. CDR3 in DNA: TGTGCCAGCAGCCCCCCCGGGACAGGGGTGGCCACTGAAGCTTTCTTT.

The chain is built from TRBV29-1 and TRBJ2-5; possibly TRBD1 for D (6 bases). CDR1 SQVTM and CDR2 ANQGSEA come from the germline V gene. CDR3 length: 14 residues. V was trimmed by 4 bases and J by 5 bases, leaving 17 bases between them. DNA for the CDR3: TGCAGCGTTGGCGCCAGGGGCTCGGGCGAGACCCAGTACTTC. Residues: CSVGARGSGETQYF.

The J gene is TRBJ1-2, the V gene TRBV20-1, with unresolved D. CDR1 and CDR2 (germline): DFQATT, SNEGSKA (reference sequence). This CDR3 region has 11 residues. Trimming left V 1 base short and J 8 bases short, with 8 bases between. CDR3: CSARGFSGYTF. As DNA, the CDR3 is TGCAGTGCTAGAGGATTTAGCGGCTACACCTTC.

The chain combines TRBV27 with TRBJ2-7; the D gene is possibly TRBD1 (6 bases). Germline V gene sequence: CDR1 MNHEY, CDR2 SMNVEV (reference sequence). The CDR3 runs to 15 residues. V was pared by 4 bases and J by 3 bases, with 16 bases between. This CDR3 is CASSSQGYSRYEQYF. CDR3 DNA sequence: TGTGCCAGCAGTTCTCAGGGGTATAGCCGCTACGAGCAGTACTTC.

The rearrangement links TRBV6-5 to TRBJ2-1, with a possible D match to TRBD1 (5 bases). From germline, CDR1 is MNHEY and CDR2 SVGAGI. This CDR3 spans 15 amino acids. Trimming shortened V by 0 bases and J by 3 bases, and 9 bases separated the two germline ends. CDR3 protein: CASSYSGHNYNEQFF. CDR3 coding DNA: TGTGCCAGCAGTTACTCTGGACATAACTACAATGAGCAGTTCTTC.

This clone was observed a single time. The rearrangement joins TRBV6-1 to TRBJ1-2; 11 bases are a match to TRBD1. This CDR3 has 15 amino acids. After removal of 6 bases from V and 1 base from J, the junction contained 4 bases not matched to a gene. Germline V gene sequence: CDR1 MNHNS, CDR2 SASEGT. CDR3: CASRGQGAGNYGYTF. The CDR3 DNA follows: TGTGCCAGCAGAGGACAGGGGGCCGGTAACTATGGCTACACCTTC.

This chain links TRBV7-2 with TRBJ2-7; D uncertain. This CDR3 comprises 15 residues. CDR1 and CDR2 (germline): SGHTA, FQGNSA. V dropped 5 bases and J dropped 6 bases, with 20 bases sitting between them. The CDR3 DNA reads TGTGCCAGCAGCCCGAGTATCGCCGGGTTTGGCGAGCAGTACTTC. Protein: CASSPSIAGFGEQYF.

This clone was detected only once. V is TRBV6-6 and J is TRBJ2-7, with D perhaps TRBD1 or TRBD2 (5 bases each). V dropped 6 bases and J dropped 5 bases, with 14 bases sitting between them. The CDR3 runs 13 residues. Germline lookup yields CDR1 MNHNY and CDR2 SVGAGI (reference sequence). In DNA, the CDR3 is TGTGCCAGCAGGGGGGAGATCGTCAACGAGCAGTACTTC. Its translation: CASRGEIVNEQYF.